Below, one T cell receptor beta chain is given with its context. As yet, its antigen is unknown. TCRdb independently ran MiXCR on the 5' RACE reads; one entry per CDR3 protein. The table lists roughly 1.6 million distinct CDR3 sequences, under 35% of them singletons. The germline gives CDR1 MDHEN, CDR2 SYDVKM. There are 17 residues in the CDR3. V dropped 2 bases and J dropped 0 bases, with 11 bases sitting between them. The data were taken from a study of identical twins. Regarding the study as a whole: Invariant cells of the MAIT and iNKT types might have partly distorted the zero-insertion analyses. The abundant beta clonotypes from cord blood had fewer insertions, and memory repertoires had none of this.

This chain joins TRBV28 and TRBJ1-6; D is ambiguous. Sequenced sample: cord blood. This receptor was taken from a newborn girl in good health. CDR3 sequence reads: CASSLMDLSSYNSPLHF. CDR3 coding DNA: TGTGCCAGCAGTTTAATGGACCTAAGCTCCTATAATTCACCCCTCCACTTT.